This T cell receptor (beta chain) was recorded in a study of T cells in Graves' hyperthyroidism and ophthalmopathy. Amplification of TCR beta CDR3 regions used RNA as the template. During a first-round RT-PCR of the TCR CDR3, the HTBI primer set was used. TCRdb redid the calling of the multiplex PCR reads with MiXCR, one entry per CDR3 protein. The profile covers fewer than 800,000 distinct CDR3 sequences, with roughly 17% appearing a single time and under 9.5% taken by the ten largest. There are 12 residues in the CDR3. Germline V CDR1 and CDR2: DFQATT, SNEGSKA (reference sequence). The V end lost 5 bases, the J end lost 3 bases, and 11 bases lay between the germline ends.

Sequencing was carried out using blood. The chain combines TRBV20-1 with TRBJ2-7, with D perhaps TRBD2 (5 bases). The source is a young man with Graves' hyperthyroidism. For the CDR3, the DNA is TGCAGTGCTTCAGGACTCTACTACGAGCAGTACTTC. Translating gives CSASGLYYEQYF.